Listed below are T cell receptor beta chains from one sample, sequenced in a study of blood T cell repertoires in COVID-19. Using immunoSEQ multiplex PCR, the repertoire was profiled, and TCRdb retains in-frame clones only, with some absent. Among 110,000 to 150,000 clones, around 87% were seen once, and the ten largest hold roughly 4%. What was sequenced was peripheral blood. Every receptor here comes from a woman in her thirties or forties with acute or convalescent COVID-19. The CDR3 runs from the conserved cysteine through the conserved F or W. Each record gives: CDR3 DNA, CDR3 protein, CDR3 length, V gene, J gene, D gene, clone size. D genes are given only for firm matches. Expanded clones are given a class, and other clones once, few, many or no size at all.

CDR3 DNA: TGTGCCAGCAGTGAGGCTAGCGGGAGGAAGCAGTACTTC
CDR3 protein: CASSEASGRKQYF
CDR3 length: 13
V gene: TRBV6-4
J gene: TRBJ2-7
D gene: TRBD2
clone size: .

CDR3 DNA: TGTGCCAGCAGCTTAACGTCAGCTGGAGCAGATACGCAGTATTTT
CDR3 protein: CASSLTSAGADTQYF
CDR3 length: 15
V gene: TRBV7-3
J gene: TRBJ2-3
D gene: .
clone size: .

CDR3 DNA: TGTGCCAGCAGCCCTACTTCAAAGACAGGAGGCTACGAGCAGTACTTC
CDR3 protein: CASSPTSKTGGYEQYF
CDR3 length: 16
V gene: TRBV3-1/TRBV3-2
J gene: TRBJ2-7
D gene: .
clone size: .

CDR3 DNA: TGTGCCTGGAGTAGATTGGGAGTCGGCACAGATACGCAGTATTTT
CDR3 protein: CAWSRLGVGTDTQYF
CDR3 length: 15
V gene: TRBV30
J gene: TRBJ2-3
D gene: .
clone size: .

CDR3 DNA: TGTGCCAGCAGTTCGACAGGGGTCGGGAATCAGCCCCAGCATTTT
CDR3 protein: CASSSTGVGNQPQHF
CDR3 length: 15
V gene: TRBV6-5
J gene: TRBJ1-5
D gene: TRBD1
clone size: .

CDR3 DNA: TGTGCCAGTACTGGACAGGGGGCGAGCTCTGGAAACACCATATATTTT
CDR3 protein: CASTGQGASSGNTIYF
CDR3 length: 16
V gene: TRBV19
J gene: TRBJ1-3
D gene: TRBD1
clone size: .

CDR3 DNA: TGTGCCAGCAGCTTGGCCGGGACTAGCATGTACGAGCAGTACTTC
CDR3 protein: CASSLAGTSMYEQYF
CDR3 length: 15
V gene: TRBV7-2
J gene: TRBJ2-7
D gene: TRBD2
clone size: few

CDR3 DNA: TGTGCCAGCAGCTTCCTCCGGGGAAATGAGCAGTTCTTC
CDR3 protein: CASSFLRGNEQFF
CDR3 length: 13
V gene: TRBV7-9
J gene: TRBJ2-1
D gene: .
clone size: .

CDR3 DNA: TGTGCCAGCAGCCCCGGGACAGGCAATGAAAAACTGTTTTTT
CDR3 protein: CASSPGTGNEKLFF
CDR3 length: 14
V gene: TRBV5-6
J gene: TRBJ1-4
D gene: TRBD1
clone size: once

CDR3 DNA: TGCAGTGCTAGTGCGGGGGGCTACACCTTC
CDR3 protein: CSASAGGYTF
CDR3 length: 10
V gene: TRBV20-1
J gene: TRBJ1-2
D gene: .
clone size: .

CDR3 DNA: TGTGCCAGCAGCTCGGGGTTGTCCCAAGCTTTCTTT
CDR3 protein: CASSSGLSQAFF
CDR3 length: 12
V gene: TRBV9
J gene: TRBJ1-1
D gene: .
clone size: .

CDR3 DNA: TGTGCCAGCAGACCTTGGACAGGAAAATCCTACGAGCAGTACTTC
CDR3 protein: CASRPWTGKSYEQYF
CDR3 length: 15
V gene: TRBV7-9
J gene: TRBJ2-7
D gene: TRBD1
clone size: .

CDR3 DNA: TGTGCCAGCTCACCCCGACAGGGAGAAAAACTGTTTTTT
CDR3 protein: CASSPRQGEKLFF
CDR3 length: 13
V gene: TRBV18
J gene: TRBJ1-4
D gene: TRBD1
clone size: .

CDR3 DNA: TGTGCCAGCAGTTCCCTAAAAGGGGGCTCGGATCAGCCCCAGCATTTT
CDR3 protein: CASSSLKGGSDQPQHF
CDR3 length: 16
V gene: TRBV6-2/TRBV6-3
J gene: TRBJ1-5
D gene: TRBD1
clone size: .

CDR3 DNA: TGTGCCAGCTCAGAGCCGGGACTAGTCGACGAGCAGTACTTC
CDR3 protein: CASSEPGLVDEQYF
CDR3 length: 14
V gene: TRBV18
J gene: TRBJ2-7
D gene: TRBD2
clone size: once

CDR3 DNA: TGTGCCAGCTCACCACAGGCAGGGGGAAACACTGAAGCTTTCTTT
CDR3 protein: CASSPQAGGNTEAFF
CDR3 length: 15
V gene: TRBV18
J gene: TRBJ1-1
D gene: TRBD1
clone size: .

CDR3 DNA: TGCAGTGCTCGTGAGTGGGAGGGAAATCAGCCCCAGCATTTT
CDR3 protein: CSAREWEGNQPQHF
CDR3 length: 14
V gene: TRBV20-1
J gene: TRBJ1-5
D gene: .
clone size: .

CDR3 DNA: TGTGCCAGCAGCGTGGGACTAGCGGGAAGCACAGATACGCAGTATTTT
CDR3 protein: CASSVGLAGSTDTQYF
CDR3 length: 16
V gene: TRBV5-4
J gene: TRBJ2-3
D gene: TRBD2
clone size: .

CDR3 DNA: TGTGCCAGCAGCGCTAGCGGGGAGACCTACAATGAGCAGTTCTTC
CDR3 protein: CASSASGETYNEQFF
CDR3 length: 15
V gene: TRBV9
J gene: TRBJ2-1
D gene: TRBD2
clone size: once

CDR3 DNA: TGTGCCAGCAGCTTGGGGGGACTCAAGAACACTGAAGCTTTCTTT
CDR3 protein: CASSLGGLKNTEAFF
CDR3 length: 15
V gene: TRBV5-6
J gene: TRBJ1-1
D gene: .
clone size: once

CDR3 DNA: TGTGCCAGCAGGGGCATGAACTATGGCTACACCTTC
CDR3 protein: CASRGMNYGYTF
CDR3 length: 12
V gene: TRBV12-3/TRBV12-4
J gene: TRBJ1-2
D gene: .
clone size: .

CDR3 DNA: TGTGCCAGCAGTTACGTGGCGGAAGGCAATCAGCCCCAGCATTTT
CDR3 protein: CASSYVAEGNQPQHF
CDR3 length: 15
V gene: TRBV6-2/TRBV6-3
J gene: TRBJ1-5
D gene: .
clone size: .

CDR3 DNA: TGCGCCAGCAGTTTGTTCTGGGGCGGGGACGGCTACACCTTC
CDR3 protein: CASSLFWGGDGYTF
CDR3 length: 14
V gene: TRBV4-1
J gene: TRBJ1-2
D gene: .
clone size: .

CDR3 DNA: TGCGCCAGCAGCCAAGTCGGCGAAGGGGCCCAGTACTTC
CDR3 protein: CASSQVGEGAQYF
CDR3 length: 13
V gene: TRBV4-1
J gene: TRBJ2-5
D gene: .
clone size: once

CDR3 DNA: TGTGCCATCAGTGAGTCGAAGGGGGTCAGCGCTAATGAAAAACTGTTTTTT
CDR3 protein: CAISESKGVSANEKLFF
CDR3 length: 17
V gene: TRBV10-3
J gene: TRBJ1-4
D gene: .
clone size: .

CDR3 DNA: TGTGCCACCAGCAGAGAAGGGACAGGGTATGGCTACACCTTC
CDR3 protein: CATSREGTGYGYTF
CDR3 length: 14
V gene: TRBV15
J gene: TRBJ1-2
D gene: TRBD1
clone size: .

CDR3 DNA: TGTGCCTTCCCGGACCCGGGGGGCTACACCTTC
CDR3 protein: CAFPDPGGYTF
CDR3 length: 11
V gene: TRBV30
J gene: TRBJ1-2
D gene: .
clone size: few

CDR3 DNA: TGTGCCAGCAGCTCCCCAGGGAAATGGGATTCACCCCTCCACTTT
CDR3 protein: CASSSPGKWDSPLHF
CDR3 length: 15
V gene: TRBV7-9
J gene: TRBJ1-6
D gene: .
clone size: .

CDR3 DNA: TGTGCCAGCAGTTTATGGCAGGGATACTCACCCCTCCACTTT
CDR3 protein: CASSLWQGYSPLHF
CDR3 length: 14
V gene: TRBV27
J gene: TRBJ1-6
D gene: .
clone size: .

CDR3 DNA: TGTGCCAGCAGCCTTCGGGATGAGCAGTTCTTC
CDR3 protein: CASSLRDEQFF
CDR3 length: 11
V gene: TRBV27
J gene: TRBJ2-1
D gene: .
clone size: .

CDR3 DNA: TGTGCCAGCAAAGGGACTAGCGGATACGAGCAGTACTTC
CDR3 protein: CASKGTSGYEQYF
CDR3 length: 13
V gene: TRBV6-5
J gene: TRBJ2-7
D gene: TRBD2
clone size: .

CDR3 DNA: TGTGCCAGCAGCCTCGGGACAGTCTCTGGAAACACCATATATTTT
CDR3 protein: CASSLGTVSGNTIYF
CDR3 length: 15
V gene: TRBV3-1/TRBV3-2
J gene: TRBJ1-3
D gene: TRBD1
clone size: .

CDR3 DNA: TGTGCCAGCAGTTTGGGGGGAAGCTATAATTCACCCCTCCACTTT
CDR3 protein: CASSLGGSYNSPLHF
CDR3 length: 15
V gene: TRBV27
J gene: TRBJ1-6
D gene: .
clone size: .

CDR3 DNA: TGTGCCAGCAGCCCCGGAGGCCAACGCTCCTACGAGCAGTACTTC
CDR3 protein: CASSPGGQRSYEQYF
CDR3 length: 15
V gene: TRBV9
J gene: TRBJ2-7
D gene: .
clone size: .

CDR3 DNA: TGTGCCAGCAGCTTCGGGCCTCCGGGAGGAAACACCATATATTTT
CDR3 protein: CASSFGPPGGNTIYF
CDR3 length: 15
V gene: TRBV11-2
J gene: TRBJ1-3
D gene: .
clone size: .

CDR3 DNA: TGTGCCAGTAGTATCCGGGGGACCATATATTTT
CDR3 protein: CASSIRGTIYF
CDR3 length: 11
V gene: TRBV19
J gene: TRBJ1-3
D gene: .
clone size: .

CDR3 DNA: TGTGCCAGCAGGGGACAGGGGAGGGAAGAAGCTTTCTTT
CDR3 protein: CASRGQGREEAFF
CDR3 length: 13
V gene: TRBV12-3/TRBV12-4
J gene: TRBJ1-1
D gene: TRBD1
clone size: .

CDR3 DNA: TGTGCCTGGAACAGTTATAATTCACCCCTCCACTTT
CDR3 protein: CAWNSYNSPLHF
CDR3 length: 12
V gene: TRBV30
J gene: TRBJ1-6
D gene: .
clone size: once

CDR3 DNA: TGTGCCAGTAGTATTGGCCCAGGGGGCGGGGGGGAGCTGTTTTTT
CDR3 protein: CASSIGPGGGGELFF
CDR3 length: 15
V gene: TRBV19
J gene: TRBJ2-2
D gene: TRBD1
clone size: .

CDR3 DNA: TGCGCCAGCAGCCGTTTTGGGATCCGGGACAGCGACACCGGGGAGCTGTTTTTT
CDR3 protein: CASSRFGIRDSDTGELFF
CDR3 length: 18
V gene: TRBV4-1
J gene: TRBJ2-2
D gene: TRBD1
clone size: .

CDR3 DNA: TGTGCCAGCAGCCAACAGGGGTTCGGCTATGGCTACACCTTC
CDR3 protein: CASSQQGFGYGYTF
CDR3 length: 14
V gene: TRBV7-2
J gene: TRBJ1-2
D gene: TRBD1
clone size: .

CDR3 DNA: TGTGCCAGCAGCTCGTCAGGGACAGGTTTTGGTTTCTACACCTTC
CDR3 protein: CASSSSGTGFGFYTF
CDR3 length: 15
V gene: TRBV5-4
J gene: TRBJ1-2
D gene: TRBD1
clone size: once

CDR3 DNA: TGTGCCATCAGGGGAGGGCTCCTAATCTCTGGGGCCAACGTCCTGACTTTC
CDR3 protein: CAIRGGLLISGANVLTF
CDR3 length: 17
V gene: TRBV10-3
J gene: TRBJ2-6
D gene: TRBD2
clone size: .

CDR3 DNA: TGTGCCAGCAGTCGACAGGTCCAGAGCACAGATACGCAGTATTTT
CDR3 protein: CASSRQVQSTDTQYF
CDR3 length: 15
V gene: TRBV7-2
J gene: TRBJ2-3
D gene: .
clone size: .